The clone carrying this TCR beta chain was observed at least ten times. Antigen specificity is unknown. This sample is drawn from a study of regulatory T cells in long-lasting Graves disease. Through Arm-PCR of CDR3 regions and iRepertoire HTBI primers, TCR beta libraries were built. A single record per CDR3 protein comes from TCRdb applying MiXCR to the multiplex PCR reads. The profile shows hundreds of thousands of distinct CDR3 sequences, roughly 20% of them singletons. Indicated time point: persistent/refractory GD, antithyroid drugs over 5 years with positive TRAb. The TCR library was prepared using RNA isolated from PBMCs. Study-wide results and limits: Segments TRBV28, TRBJ1-2 and TRBJ2-5 showed preferential usage in persistent disease. Persistent patients had more shared public clonotypes (about 2,700) than new patients (around 1,000).

This CDR3 contains 14 residues. The V end was cut by 0 bases, the J end by 2 bases, with 7 bases between. Germline-derived CDR1 and CDR2 are MNHEY and SMNVEV (reference sequence). The sequence came from a female donor with Graves disease. The chain is built from TRBV27 and TRBJ1-1; D is unresolved. Material: peripheral blood mononuclear cells (PBMCs), obtained when the disease was refractory, from a patient treated with antithyroid drugs. As DNA, the CDR3 is TGTGCCAGCAGTTTATCCTGGGAAAACACTGAAGCTTTCTTT. It is translated as CASSLSWENTEAFF.